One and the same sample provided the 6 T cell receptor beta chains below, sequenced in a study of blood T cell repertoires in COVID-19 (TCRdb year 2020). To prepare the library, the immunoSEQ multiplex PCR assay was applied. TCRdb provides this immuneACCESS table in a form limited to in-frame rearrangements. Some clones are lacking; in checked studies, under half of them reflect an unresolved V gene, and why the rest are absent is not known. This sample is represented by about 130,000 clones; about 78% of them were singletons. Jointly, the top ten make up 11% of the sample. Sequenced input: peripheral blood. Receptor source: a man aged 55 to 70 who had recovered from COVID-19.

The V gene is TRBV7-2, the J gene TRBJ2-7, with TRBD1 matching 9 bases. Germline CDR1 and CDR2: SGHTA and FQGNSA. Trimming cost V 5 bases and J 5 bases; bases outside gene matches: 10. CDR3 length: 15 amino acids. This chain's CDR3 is CASSLTGTGNHEQYF. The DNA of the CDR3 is TGTGCCAGCAGCCTCACCGGGACAGGGAACCACGAGCAGTACTTC.

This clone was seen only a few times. The CDR3 reads CASSVMGGAFF. The CDR3 DNA sequence: TGTGCCAGCAGCGTCATGGGGGGAGCTTTCTTT. The rearrangement joins TRBV7-9 to TRBJ1-1; a possible D gene is TRBD1 (5 bases). In germline, CDR1 is SEHNR, CDR2 FQNEAQ (reference sequence). This CDR3 is 11 amino acids long. The V end was cut by 5 bases, the J end by 10 bases, with 11 bases between. Filled out from reference TRBV7-9 and TRBJ1-1, the complete variable domain reads DTGVSQNPRHKITKRGQNVTFRCDPISEHNRLYWYRQTLGQGPEFLTYFQNEAQLEKSRLLSDRFSAERPKGSFSTLEIQRTEQGDSAMYLCASSVMGGAFFGQGTRLTVV.

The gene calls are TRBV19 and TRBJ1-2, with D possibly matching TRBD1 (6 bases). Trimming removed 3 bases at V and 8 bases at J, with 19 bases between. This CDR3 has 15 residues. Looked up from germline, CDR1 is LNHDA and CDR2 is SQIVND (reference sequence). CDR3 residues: CASSIAAGTPTGYTF. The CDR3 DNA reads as TGTGCCAGTAGTATCGCCGCCGGGACACCAACCGGCTACACCTTC.

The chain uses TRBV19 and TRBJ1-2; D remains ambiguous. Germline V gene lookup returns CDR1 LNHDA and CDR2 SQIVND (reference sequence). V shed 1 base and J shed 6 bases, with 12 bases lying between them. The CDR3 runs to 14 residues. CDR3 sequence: CASSIVGVEDGYTF. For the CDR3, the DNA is TGTGCCAGTAGTATAGTGGGTGTCGAGGATGGCTACACCTTC. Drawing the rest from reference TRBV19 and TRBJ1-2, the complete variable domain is DGGITQSPKYLFRKEGQNVTLSCEQNLNHDAMYWYRQDPGQGLRLIYYSQIVNDFQKGDIAEGYSVSREKKESFPLTVTSAQKNPTAFYLCASSIVGVEDGYTFGSGTRLTVV.

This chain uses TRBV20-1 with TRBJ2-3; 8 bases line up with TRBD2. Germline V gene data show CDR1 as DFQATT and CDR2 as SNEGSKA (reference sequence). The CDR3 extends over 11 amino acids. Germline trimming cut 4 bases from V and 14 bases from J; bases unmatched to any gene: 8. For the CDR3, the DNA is TGCAGTGCTACCAAAAGCGGGAGTCGGTATTTT. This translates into CSATKSGSRYF.

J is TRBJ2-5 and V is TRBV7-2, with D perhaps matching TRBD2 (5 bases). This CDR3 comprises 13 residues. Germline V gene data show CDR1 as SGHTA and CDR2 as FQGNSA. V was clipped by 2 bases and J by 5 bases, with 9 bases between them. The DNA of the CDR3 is TGTGCCAGCAGCTTAATGGGCGGGGAGACCCAGTACTTC. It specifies CASSLMGGETQYF.